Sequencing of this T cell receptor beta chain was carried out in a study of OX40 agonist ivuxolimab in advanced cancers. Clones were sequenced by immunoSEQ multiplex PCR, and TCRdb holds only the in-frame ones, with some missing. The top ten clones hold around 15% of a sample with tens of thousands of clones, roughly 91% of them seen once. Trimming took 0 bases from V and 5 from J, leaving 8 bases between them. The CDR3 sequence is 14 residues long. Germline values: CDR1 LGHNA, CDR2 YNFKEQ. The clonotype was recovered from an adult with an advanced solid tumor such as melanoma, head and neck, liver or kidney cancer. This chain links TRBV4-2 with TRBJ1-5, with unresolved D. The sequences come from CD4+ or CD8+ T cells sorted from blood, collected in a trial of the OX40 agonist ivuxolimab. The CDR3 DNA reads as TGTGCCAGCAGCCAAGAGATAACAGATCAGCCCCAGCATTTT. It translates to CASSQEITDQPQHF.